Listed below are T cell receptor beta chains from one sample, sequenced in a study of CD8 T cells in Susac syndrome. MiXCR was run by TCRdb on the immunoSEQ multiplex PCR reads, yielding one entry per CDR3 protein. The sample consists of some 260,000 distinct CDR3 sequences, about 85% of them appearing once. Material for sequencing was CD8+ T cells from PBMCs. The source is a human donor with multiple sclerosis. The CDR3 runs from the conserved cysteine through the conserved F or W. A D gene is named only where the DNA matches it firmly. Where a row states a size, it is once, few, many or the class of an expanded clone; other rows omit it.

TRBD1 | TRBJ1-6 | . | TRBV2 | TGTGCCAGCAGTGAAGCGCTGGGACAGGGGCCGACTTCACCCCTCCACTTT | CASSEALGQGPTSPLHF
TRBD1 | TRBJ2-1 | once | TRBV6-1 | TGTGCCAGCGGGGGACAGGGATCCAATGAGCAGTTCTTC | CASGGQGSNEQFF
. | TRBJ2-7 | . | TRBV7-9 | TGTGCCAGCAGCCTCCCCGCGGCCTACGAGCAGTACTTC | CASSLPAAYEQYF
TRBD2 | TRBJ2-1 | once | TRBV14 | TGTGCCAGCAGAGCCGGGACTAGCGGTTACAATGAGCAGTTCTTC | CASRAGTSGYNEQFF
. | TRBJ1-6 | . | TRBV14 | TGTGCCAGCAGCGAGGGTCTAGTCTATGGGGGTTCACCCCTCCACTTT | CASSEGLVYGGSPLHF
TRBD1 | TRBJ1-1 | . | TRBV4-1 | TGCGCCAGCAGCCAAGAAGGGACAGTTGGTACTGAAGCTTTCTTT | CASSQEGTVGTEAFF
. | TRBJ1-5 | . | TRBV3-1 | TGTGCCAGCAGCCAAGATTTGGCAGACAATCAGCCCCAGCATTTT | CASSQDLADNQPQHF
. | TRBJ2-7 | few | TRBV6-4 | TGTGCCAGCATACTAAGAACAGCGGCGCCTTACGAGCAGTACTTC | CASILRTAAPYEQYF
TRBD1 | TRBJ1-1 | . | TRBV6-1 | TGTGCCAGCAGTGAAGCGCTCGGACAGGGTGGATACCCTGAACGAAACACTGAAGCTTTCTTT | CASSEALGQGGYPERNTEAFF
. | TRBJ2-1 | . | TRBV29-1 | TGCAGCGTAGCGACGAGCAATGAGCAGTTCTTC | CSVATSNEQFF
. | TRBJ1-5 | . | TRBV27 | TGTGCCAGCAGTTTGGGGGTTAGGCAGCCCCAGCATTTT | CASSLGVRQPQHF
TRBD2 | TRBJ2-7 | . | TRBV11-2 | TGTGCCAGCAGCTTAGATATAGCGGGGCCTACCTACGAGCAGTACTTC | CASSLDIAGPTYEQYF
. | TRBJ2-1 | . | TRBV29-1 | TGCAGCGTTGAAACCCCGGTGGTGGGCACCTACAATGAGCAGTTCTTC | CSVETPVVGTYNEQFF
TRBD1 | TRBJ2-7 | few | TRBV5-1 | TGCGCCAGCAGCTTGGAGGAGACAGGGTTATACGAGCAGTACTTC | CASSLEETGLYEQYF
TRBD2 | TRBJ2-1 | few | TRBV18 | TGTGCCAGCTCAGGGGGGGGCTACAATGAGCAGTTCTTC | CASSGGGYNEQFF
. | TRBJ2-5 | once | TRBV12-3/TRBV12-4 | TGTGCCAGCAGTTTAGCGACAGAGACTCAAGAGACCCAGTACTTC | CASSLATETQETQYF
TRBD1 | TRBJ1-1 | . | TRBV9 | TGTGCCAGCAGCGTAGGAGCAGGGGGCACGGTGAACACTGAAGCTTTCTTT | CASSVGAGGTVNTEAFF
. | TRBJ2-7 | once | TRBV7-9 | TGTGCCAGCAGCTTAGCAACCGGCTACAGTCACGAGCAGTACTTC | CASSLATGYSHEQYF
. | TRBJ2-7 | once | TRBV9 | TGTGCCAGCAGCGTAGCGATAGCGGATACCTACGAGCAGTACTTC | CASSVAIADTYEQYF
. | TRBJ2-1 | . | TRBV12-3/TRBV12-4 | TGTGCCAGCAGTCTCAGACTAGACGGTGAGCAGTTCTTC | CASSLRLDGEQFF
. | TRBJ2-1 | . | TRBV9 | TGTGCCAGCAGCGTAGCGGGAGCCCCGAATGAGCAGTTCTTC | CASSVAGAPNEQFF
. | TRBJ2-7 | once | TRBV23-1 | TGCGCCAGCAGTCAATCATCGCGTCCCGACTACGAGCAGTACTTC | CASSQSSRPDYEQYF
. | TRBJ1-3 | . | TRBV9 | TGTGCCAGCAGCGGAAACACCATATATTTT | CASSGNTIYF
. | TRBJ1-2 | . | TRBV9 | TGTGCCAGCAGCGTAGTGGGGGAGGGTGGCTACACCTTC | CASSVVGEGGYTF
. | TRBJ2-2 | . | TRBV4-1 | TGCGCCAGCAGCCTTTACCCTGACACCGGGGAGCTGTTTTTT | CASSLYPDTGELFF
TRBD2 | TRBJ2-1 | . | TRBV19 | TGTGCCAGTAGCCCTAGCGGGAGAAGCTATGAGCAGTTCTTC | CASSPSGRSYEQFF
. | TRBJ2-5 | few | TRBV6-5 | TGTGCCAGCAGTTACTCGGAGTACCAAGAGACCCAGTACTTC | CASSYSEYQETQYF
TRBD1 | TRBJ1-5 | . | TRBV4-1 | TGCGCCAGCAGCCAAGGCCCACAGGGGAGGGGATTGGGCAATCAGCCCCAGCATTTT | CASSQGPQGRGLGNQPQHF
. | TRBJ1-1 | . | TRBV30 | TGTGCCTGGAGTTCAGGCATGAACACTGAAGCTTTCTTT | CAWSSGMNTEAFF
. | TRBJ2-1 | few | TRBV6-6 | TGTGCCAGCAGTTACTCGGCGACCAGAATCAATGAGCAGTTCTTC | CASSYSATRINEQFF
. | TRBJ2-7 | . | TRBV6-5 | TGTGCCAGCGTCGGGGTCTCCTACGAGCAGTACTTC | CASVGVSYEQYF
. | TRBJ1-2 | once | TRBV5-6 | TGTGCCAGCAGCTGGACAGAGTCTAACTATGGCTACACCTTC | CASSWTESNYGYTF